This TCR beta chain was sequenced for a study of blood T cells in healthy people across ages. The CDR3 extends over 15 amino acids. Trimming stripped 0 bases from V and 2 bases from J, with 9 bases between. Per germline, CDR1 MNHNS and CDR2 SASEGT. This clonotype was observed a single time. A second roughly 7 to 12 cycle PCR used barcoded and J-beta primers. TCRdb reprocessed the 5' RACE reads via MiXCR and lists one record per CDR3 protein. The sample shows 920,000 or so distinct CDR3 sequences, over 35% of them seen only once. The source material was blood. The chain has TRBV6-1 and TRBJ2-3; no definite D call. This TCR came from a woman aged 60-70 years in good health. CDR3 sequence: CASSEAWEPTDTQYF. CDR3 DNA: TGTGCCAGCAGTGAAGCTTGGGAACCCACAGATACGCAGTATTTT.